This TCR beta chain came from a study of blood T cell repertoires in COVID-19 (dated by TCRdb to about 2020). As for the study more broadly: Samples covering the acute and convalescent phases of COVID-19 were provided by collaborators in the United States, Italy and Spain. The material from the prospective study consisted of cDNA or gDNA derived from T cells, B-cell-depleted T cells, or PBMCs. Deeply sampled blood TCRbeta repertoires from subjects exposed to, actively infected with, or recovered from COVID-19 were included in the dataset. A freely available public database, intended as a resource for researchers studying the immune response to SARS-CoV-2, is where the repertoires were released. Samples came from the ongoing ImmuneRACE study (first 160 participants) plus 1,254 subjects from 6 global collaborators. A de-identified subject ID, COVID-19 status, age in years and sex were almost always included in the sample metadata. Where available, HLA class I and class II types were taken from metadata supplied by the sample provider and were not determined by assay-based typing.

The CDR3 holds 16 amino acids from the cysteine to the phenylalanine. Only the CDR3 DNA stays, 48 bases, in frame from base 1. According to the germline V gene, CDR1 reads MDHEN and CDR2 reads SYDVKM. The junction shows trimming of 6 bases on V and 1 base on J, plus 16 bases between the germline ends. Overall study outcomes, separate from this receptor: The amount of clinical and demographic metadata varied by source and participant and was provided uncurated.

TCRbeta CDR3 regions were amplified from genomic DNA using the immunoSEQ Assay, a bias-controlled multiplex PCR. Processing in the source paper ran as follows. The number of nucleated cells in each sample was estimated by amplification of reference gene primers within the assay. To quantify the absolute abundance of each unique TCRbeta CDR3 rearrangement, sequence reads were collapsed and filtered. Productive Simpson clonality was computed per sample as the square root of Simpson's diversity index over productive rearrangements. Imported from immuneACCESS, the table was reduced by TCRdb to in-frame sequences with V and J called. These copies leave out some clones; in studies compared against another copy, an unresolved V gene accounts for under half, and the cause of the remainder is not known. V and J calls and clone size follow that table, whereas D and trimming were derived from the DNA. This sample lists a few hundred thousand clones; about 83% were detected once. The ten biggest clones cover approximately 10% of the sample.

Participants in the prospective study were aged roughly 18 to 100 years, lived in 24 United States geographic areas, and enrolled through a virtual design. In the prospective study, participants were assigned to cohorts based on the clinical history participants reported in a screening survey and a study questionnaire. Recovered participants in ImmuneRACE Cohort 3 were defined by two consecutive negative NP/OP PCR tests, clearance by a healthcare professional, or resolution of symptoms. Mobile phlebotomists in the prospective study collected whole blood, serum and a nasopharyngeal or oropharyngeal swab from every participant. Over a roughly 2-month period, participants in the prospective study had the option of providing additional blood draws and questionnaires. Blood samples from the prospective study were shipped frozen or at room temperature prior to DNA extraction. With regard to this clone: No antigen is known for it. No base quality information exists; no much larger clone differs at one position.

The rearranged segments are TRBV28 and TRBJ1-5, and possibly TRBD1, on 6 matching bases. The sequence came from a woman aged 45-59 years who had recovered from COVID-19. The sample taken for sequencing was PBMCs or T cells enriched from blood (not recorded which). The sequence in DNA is TGTGCCAGCAGCTGGGGAGGGGGTCTGAGCAATCAGCCCCAGCATTTT. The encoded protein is CASSWGGGLSNQPQHF.